The 31 T cell receptor beta chains below were found in one sample sequenced in a study of cytomegalovirus exposure and HLA in healthy donors. Use of 60 Vbeta and 13 Jbeta primers characterized the PCR. Sequencing was performed with immunoSEQ multiplex PCR; in TCRdb, only in-frame clones are kept and a portion is missing. Here the sample spans around 72,000 clones, around 70% being singletons. Material: PBMCs. Every receptor here comes from a middle-aged man in good health and CMV-seropositive.

The J gene is TRBJ2-3, the V gene TRBV9; the match to TRBD2 covers 10 bases. Germline CDR1 reads SGDLS; CDR2 reads YYNGEE. V gave up 9 bases and J gave up 0 bases; unmatched junction bases: 10. The CDR3 contains 16 residues. The CDR3: CATSGGATSSTDTQYF. DNA of the CDR3: TGTGCCACAAGCGGGGGGGCCACATCTAGCACAGATACGCAGTATTTT.

This rearrangement joins TRBV30 to TRBJ2-5, with TRBD1 as a possible D gene (7 bases). Per the germline V gene, CDR1 is GTSNPN and CDR2 is SVGIG (reference sequence). Between the trimmed V and J ends, which lost 0 bases and 11 bases, there was a span of 19 bases. The CDR3 loop spans 14 amino acids. The CDR3 region has the DNA TGTGCCTGGAGTGTACGTCAGGGGGTACGGGAGCAGTACTTC. Its protein product is CAWSVRQGVREQYF.

J is TRBJ2-7 and V is TRBV18, with D hard to call. In germline, CDR1 is KGHSH, CDR2 LQKENI. Trimming stripped 2 bases from V and 6 bases from J, with 11 bases between. There are 13 residues in the CDR3. CDR3 sequence reads: CASSPISRGEQYF. The CDR3 DNA reads TGTGCCAGCTCACCAATTAGCAGAGGCGAGCAGTACTTC.

V gene TRBV27 combines with J gene TRBJ2-4, with D possibly being TRBD2 (6 bases). The V gene lost 3 bases and the J gene lost 9 bases, with 15 bases spanning the gap. This CDR3 has 14 amino acids. Germline V gives CDR1 MNHEY, CDR2 SMNVEV (reference sequence). CDR3 loop: CASSFGGAGGIQYF. The CDR3 DNA follows: TGTGCCAGCAGTTTTGGCGGGGCCGGGGGCATTCAGTACTTC.

The chain has TRBV6-6 and TRBJ1-5; possibly TRBD1 for D (5 bases). The V gene lost 6 bases and the J gene lost 7 bases, with 19 bases spanning the gap. CDR1 and CDR2 (germline): MNHNY, SVGAGI (reference sequence). The CDR3 covers 15 residues. The CDR3 nucleotides are TGTGCCAGCAGACACAGGACCCTCAAGCGCCAGCCCCAGCATTTT. Translation gives CASRHRTLKRQPQHF.

The rearrangement joins TRBV6-1 to TRBJ2-5; 7 bases fit TRBD2. Germline V gives CDR1 MNHNS, CDR2 SASEGT. J was trimmed by 2 bases and V by 4 bases; bases with no gene match: 13. CDR3 length: 17 residues. CDR3 amino acids: CASSVGLGSGVQETQYF. The CDR3 DNA reads as TGTGCCAGCAGTGTAGGCCTTGGGAGCGGGGTGCAAGAGACCCAGTACTTC.

The chain combines TRBV19 with TRBJ2-2, with D unclear. This CDR3 has 14 residues. The V gene's germline CDR1 is LNHDA and CDR2 SQIVND (reference sequence). V was shortened by 4 bases and J by 3 bases, with 9 bases between the two germline ends. Here the CDR3 reads CASSNGPDTGELFF. CDR3 nucleotide sequence: TGTGCCAGTAGTAATGGTCCGGACACCGGGGAGCTGTTTTTT.

The chain's CDR3 is CASSFGTGLRNEQFF. Here the CDR3 DNA reads TGTGCCAGCAGTTTTGGGACAGGGTTACGCAATGAGCAGTTCTTC. The chain couples TRBV27 to TRBJ2-1; 9 bases fit TRBD1. This CDR3 region has 15 residues. The V and J ends lost 3 bases and 6 bases, in that order; junction bases with no gene match: 6. Germline V gene sequence: CDR1 MNHEY, CDR2 SMNVEV (reference sequence).

This clone came up once. V and J are TRBV2 and TRBJ2-3, with 8 bases fitting TRBD1. The CDR3 runs to 13 residues. Per the germline V gene, CDR1 is SNHLY and CDR2 is FYNNEI. The ends lost 8 bases at V and 0 bases at J; junction bases unmatched: 1. DNA for the CDR3: TGTGCCAGCCGGGACAGGAGCACAGATACGCAGTATTTT. It yields the protein CASRDRSTDTQYF.

J is TRBJ1-1 and V is TRBV5-6, with unresolved D. CDR1 and CDR2 from the germline V gene are SGHDT and YYEEEE. This CDR3 has 13 amino acids. V was clipped by 1 base and J by 7 bases, with 11 bases between them. CDR3 region: CASSLSRGGEAFF. The DNA of the CDR3 is TGTGCCAGCAGCTTGTCCCGGGGAGGTGAAGCTTTCTTT.

V gene TRBV18 combines with J gene TRBJ1-6; 8 bases are a match to TRBD1. The CDR3 loop spans 16 amino acids. Germline trimming cut 2 bases from V and 8 bases from J; bases unmatched to any gene: 8. Looked up from germline, CDR1 is KGHSH and CDR2 is LQKENI. CDR3 coding DNA: TGTGCCAGCTCACCAAAGAGTACACAGGGGGATTCACCCCTCCACTTT. Translating gives CASSPKSTQGDSPLHF.

The chain uses TRBV29-1 and TRBJ2-3; 10 bases line up with TRBD2. The V gene's germline CDR1 is SQVTM and CDR2 ANQGSEA. Unmatched junction bases numbered 10, after V lost 4 bases and J lost 0 bases. CDR3 length: 17 residues. CDR3 loop: CSVGGTSGAWSTDTQYF. As DNA, the CDR3 is TGCAGCGTTGGCGGCACTAGCGGGGCCTGGAGCACAGATACGCAGTATTTT.

V is TRBV11-1 and J is TRBJ2-7; D gene ambiguous. From germline, CDR1 is SGHAT and CDR2 FQDESV (reference sequence). The CDR3 loop spans 13 amino acids. With 5 bases removed from V and 1 base from J, the gap between germline ends came to 9 bases. CDR3 in amino acids: CASSPPSSYEQYF. Here the CDR3 DNA reads TGTGCCAGCAGCCCCCCTAGTTCCTACGAGCAGTACTTC.

The genes are TRBV29-1 and TRBJ2-7; D is possibly TRBD1 (5 bases). The length of the CDR3 is 10 residues. The V end was cut by 5 bases, the J end by 7 bases, with 9 bases between. Germline values: CDR1 SQVTM, CDR2 ANQGSEA. The CDR3 loop reads CSVLTGEQYF. The CDR3 DNA sequence: TGCAGCGTTCTAACAGGAGAGCAGTACTTC.

The CDR3 DNA sequence: TGTGCCAGCAGCTTAGTAGCTAACTATGGCTACACCTTC. This encodes CASSLVANYGYTF. The chain has TRBV11-3 and TRBJ1-2, with D hard to call. V was pared by 1 base and J by 0 bases, with 3 bases between. This CDR3 spans 13 amino acids. CDR1 and CDR2 from the germline V gene are SGHNT and YENEEA.

The V and J genes are TRBV6-6 and TRBJ1-6; TRBD1 might be the D (6 bases). The length of the CDR3 is 15 residues. The germline CDR1 and CDR2 sequences are MNHNY and SVGAGI (reference sequence). Deletions cut 1 base from V and 4 bases from J, with 8 bases between. CDR3 in DNA: TGTGCCAGCAGTTACTTTGGACAGTATAATTCACCCCTCCACTTT. Protein sequence: CASSYFGQYNSPLHF.

The V call is TRBV7-2, the J call TRBJ2-1; TRBD1 matches at 8 bases. J was trimmed by 6 bases and V by 4 bases; bases with no gene match: 2. The germline V gene has CDR1 SGHTA and CDR2 FQGNSA. This CDR3 is built from 13 residues. CDR3 DNA sequence: TGTGCCAGCAGCTCAGGGACAGGCAATGAGCAGTTCTTC. This translates into CASSSGTGNEQFF. Using reference TRBV7-2 and TRBJ2-1 for the parts outside the CDR3, the full variable domain is GAGVSQSPSNKVTEKGKDVELRCDPISGHTALYWYRQSLGQGLEFLIYFQGNSAPDKSGLPSDRFSAERTGGSVSTLTIQRTQQEDSAVYLCASSSGTGNEQFFGPGTRLTVL.

This clone appeared once. V is TRBV5-4 and J is TRBJ1-6, with 8 positions matching TRBD1. Per germline, CDR1 SGHNT and CDR2 YYREEE (reference sequence). The length of the CDR3 is 16 residues. The trim removed 5 bases at V and 6 bases at J, leaving 10 bases unmatched. In DNA, the CDR3 is TGTGCCAGCAGGGATTCAGGACAGGGAAGTAATTCACCCCTCCACTTT. Translated, it gives CASRDSGQGSNSPLHF. The whole variable domain, filled in from reference TRBV5-4 and TRBJ1-6, reads ETGVTQSPTHLIKTRGQQVTLRCSSQSGHNTVSWYQQALGQGPQFIFQYYREEENGRGNFPPRFSGLQFPNYSSELNVNALELDDSALYLCASRDSGQGSNSPLHFGNGTRLTVT.

In this sample, this clone turned up once. This sample also contains other DNA sequences that code for the same CDR3. CDR3 residues: CSVKTGPGTTDTQYF. The CDR3 DNA reads as TGCAGCGTTAAGACAGGCCCTGGGACCACAGATACGCAGTATTTT. The genes are TRBV29-1 and TRBJ2-3; TRBD1 is a possible D gene (6 bases). V gave up 5 bases and J gave up 2 bases, with 17 bases separating them. The CDR3 has 15 amino acids. Germline lookup yields CDR1 SQVTM and CDR2 ANQGSEA.

The J gene is TRBJ2-3, the V gene TRBV7-9; no firm D call. CDR3 length: 15 residues. The V and J ends lost 1 base and 1 base respectively, with 9 bases between them. The germline V gene has CDR1 SEHNR and CDR2 FQNEAQ (reference sequence). The CDR3 loop reads CASSLVAVRTDTQYF. The CDR3 DNA reads TGTGCCAGCAGCTTAGTGGCAGTTCGCACAGATACGCAGTATTTT.

The V and J genes are TRBV27 and TRBJ1-6, with a possible D match to TRBD1 (5 bases). V lost 6 bases to trimming and J lost 5 bases, with 11 bases between them. CDR3 length: 14 amino acids. Germline values: CDR1 MNHEY, CDR2 SMNVEV (reference sequence). The DNA for the CDR3 is TGTGCCAGCAGGACCGGGACTCATAATTCACCCCTCCACTTT. This encodes CASRTGTHNSPLHF.

This sequence joins TRBV9 and TRBJ2-1; TRBD1 matches 7 bases. V was clipped by 4 bases and J by 1 base; unmatched bases: 5. The CDR3 spans 15 residues. Germline V gene lookup returns CDR1 SGDLS and CDR2 YYNGEE. The CDR3, as DNA: TGTGCCAGCAGCCCCCAGGACAGGTCCTACAATGAGCAGTTCTTC. Residues: CASSPQDRSYNEQFF.

The genes are TRBV28 and TRBJ2-5; D not resolved. Germline CDR1 is MDHEN and CDR2 is SYDVKM. The CDR3 has 14 amino acids. V was trimmed by 1 base and J by 5 bases, leaving 11 bases between them. The CDR3 DNA reads TGTGCCAGCAGTTTATTCGTAAGCCTCGAGACCCAGTACTTC. Residues: CASSLFVSLETQYF.

The V call is TRBV5-6, the J call TRBJ2-1, with D unclear. CDR1 is SGHDT, CDR2 YYEEEE, per germline. The length of the CDR3 is 12 residues. Trimming removed 1 base at V and 5 bases at J, with 4 bases between. The CDR3 region is CASSLINNEQFF. DNA for the CDR3: TGTGCCAGCAGCTTGATTAACAATGAGCAGTTCTTC.

The chain has TRBV9 and TRBJ1-1; D is perhaps TRBD1 (5 bases). Germline V gene lookup returns CDR1 SGDLS and CDR2 YYNGEE. The CDR3 is 14 residues long. V was shortened by 4 bases and J by 1 base, with 11 bases between the two germline ends. The CDR3 here is CASSPGGRNTEAFF. DNA for the CDR3: TGTGCCAGCAGCCCGGGGGGGAGGAACACTGAAGCTTTCTTT.

The genes are TRBV11-3 and TRBJ2-7; weak D call: TRBD1 (7 bases). The CDR3 runs 15 residues. Germline values: CDR1 SGHNT, CDR2 YENEEA. In nucleotides, the CDR3 is TGTGCCAGCAGCCAGAGGGGCAGGGGGGCCTACGAGGAGTACGTC. It specifies CASSQRGRGAYEEYV.

The V and J genes are TRBV5-4 and TRBJ1-2, with D possibly matching TRBD1 (6 bases). Trimming shortened V by 5 bases and J by 0 bases, and 23 bases separated the two germline ends. The CDR3 is 18 residues long. Per the germline V gene, CDR1 is SGHNT and CDR2 is YYREEE (reference sequence). The CDR3 reads CASSRAQGPPYSNYGYTF. CDR3 in DNA: TGTGCCAGCAGTCGAGCCCAGGGGCCCCCCTATTCTAACTATGGCTACACCTTC.

The rearrangement links TRBV7-8 to TRBJ2-6, with 10 bases lining up with TRBD1. There are 18 residues in the CDR3. Germline loops: CDR1 SGHVS, CDR2 FQNEAQ. V gave up 3 bases and J gave up 4 bases; unmatched junction bases: 9. The CDR3 nucleotides read TGTGCCAGCAGCTTTGGGACAGGGGCACCCTCCGGGGCCAACGTCCTGACTTTC. Translated, it gives CASSFGTGAPSGANVLTF. The whole variable domain, filled in from reference TRBV7-8 and TRBJ2-6, reads GAGVSQSPRYKVAKRGQDVALRCDPISGHVSLFWYQQALGQGPEFLTYFQNEAQLDKSGLPSDRFFAERPEGSVSTLKIQRTQQEDSAVYLCASSFGTGAPSGANVLTFGAGSRLTVL.

The chain links TRBV5-1 to TRBJ2-1, with TRBD2 identical over 9 bases. This CDR3 contains 16 residues. Trimming cost V 3 bases and J 4 bases; bases outside gene matches: 8. Germline V lookup: CDR1 SGHRS, CDR2 YFSETQ. CDR3 DNA sequence: TGCGCCAGCAGCTACCCACTAGCGGGCCTATACAATGAGCAGTTCTTC. Its translation: CASSYPLAGLYNEQFF.

The chain carries TRBV6-6 and TRBJ1-2; 10 positions agree with TRBD1. Trimming took 8 bases from V and 4 from J; bases not matched to a gene: 7. Germline V gene data show CDR1 as MNHNY and CDR2 as SVGAGI (reference sequence). This CDR3 has 14 amino acids. The CDR3 DNA is TGTGCCAGCGCCCCGGGACAGGGGAGCTATGGCTACACCTTC. This codes for CASAPGQGSYGYTF.

The chain is built from TRBV7-2 and TRBJ2-1, with D tentatively TRBD1 (5 bases). The CDR3 length is 16 residues. Trimming stripped 2 bases from V and 6 bases from J, with 17 bases between. The V gene's germline CDR1 is SGHTA and CDR2 FQGNSA. The CDR3 protein is CASSLSLDLQGNEQFF. The CDR3 DNA follows: TGTGCCAGCAGCTTATCTTTGGACCTCCAGGGCAATGAGCAGTTCTTC.